This is a list of T cell receptor beta chains from one sample in a study of cytomegalovirus exposure and HLA in healthy donors. This table comes from immunoSEQ multiplex PCR, and its TCRdb copy is limited to in-frame clones, with some not included. The data show 200,000 to 300,000 clones, 90% seen once. Sequences were obtained from PBMCs. The origin of the receptors is a woman in her 30s in good health and CMV-seronegative. The CDR3 runs from the conserved cysteine through the conserved F or W. D genes are given only for firm matches. A row's size may be missing; if present it is once, few, many or a size class.

>TRBV27|once|TRBJ1-5|NA
CASSLVAQSNQPQHF
TGTGCCAGCAGTTTAGTGGCACAGAGCAATCAGCCCCAGCATTTT
>TRBV11-2|NA|TRBJ2-1|TRBD2
CASSLVAGVTYNEQFF
TGTGCCAGCAGCTTAGTGGCGGGAGTGACCTACAATGAGCAGTTCTTC
>TRBV10-3|once|TRBJ1-2|NA
CAIKPRDNSDETF
TGTGCCATCAAACCCCGGGACAACTCCGACGAAACCTTC
>TRBV20-1|NA|TRBJ2-5|NA
CSAGLQETQYF
TGCAGTGCTGGGCTACAAGAGACCCAGTACTTC
>TRBV28|once|TRBJ2-1|NA
CASRTDSYNEQFF
TGTGCCAGCAGGACGGACAGTTACAATGAGCAGTTCTTC
>TRBV9|NA|TRBJ2-1|TRBD2
CASSVGTSGRAEEQFF
TGTGCCAGCAGCGTAGGTACGAGCGGGAGGGCCGAGGAGCAGTTCTTC
>TRBV9|NA|TRBJ2-2|NA
CASRGEKSGTGELFF
TGTGCCAGCAGGGGGGAAAAGTCGGGCACCGGGGAGCTGTTTTTT
>TRBV14|NA|TRBJ2-3|NA
CASSQWDPTDTQYF
TGTGCCAGCAGCCAATGGGATCCCACAGATACGCAGTATTTT
>TRBV29-1|NA|TRBJ2-1|TRBD1
CSVGRGTGYNEQFF
TGCAGCGTTGGTAGGGGGACAGGGTACAATGAGCAGTTCTTC
>TRBV18|NA|TRBJ2-1|NA
CASAGVGSYNEQFF
TGTGCCAGCGCCGGCGTCGGCTCCTACAATGAGCAGTTCTTC
>TRBV7-6|NA|TRBJ2-2|NA
CASSSGQGLNTGELFF
TGTGCCAGCAGCTCCGGACAGGGACTAAACACCGGGGAGCTGTTTTTT
>TRBV4-1|NA|TRBJ2-3|NA
CASSRGLGGTDTQYF
TGCGCCAGCAGCCGGGGCCTAGGGGGAACAGATACGCAGTATTTT
>TRBV30|NA|TRBJ1-3|NA
CAWSGASGGTIYF
TGTGCCTGGAGTGGGGCCAGCGGGGGCACCATATATTTT
>TRBV5-1|NA|TRBJ2-7|NA
CASSLDRAPYEQYF
TGCGCCAGCAGCCTCGACAGAGCTCCCTACGAGCAGTACTTC
>TRBV27|NA|TRBJ1-5|NA
CASSLSPVGAQPQHF
TGTGCCAGCAGTTTATCGCCCGTGGGGGCACAGCCCCAGCATTTT
>TRBV11-2|NA|TRBJ2-1|NA
CASSLDPNEQFF
TGTGCCAGCAGCCTGGACCCCAATGAGCAGTTCTTC
>TRBV5-1|NA|TRBJ2-2|NA
CASSLAGTGELFF
TGCGCCAGCAGCTTGGCCGGGACCGGGGAGCTGTTTTTT
>TRBV4-2|few|TRBJ1-2|TRBD1
CASSHPGGGYTF
TGTGCCAGCAGCCACCCAGGGGGAGGCTACACCTTC
>TRBV5-1|once|TRBJ2-3|TRBD2
CASSSQGRLAGDTQYF
TGCGCCAGCAGCTCACAAGGGCGACTAGCCGGAGATACGCAGTATTTT
>TRBV19|NA|TRBJ2-7|NA
CASSIGGRSDEQYF
TGTGCCAGTAGTATAGGCGGACGGTCGGACGAGCAGTACTTC
>TRBV5-1|NA|TRBJ1-1|TRBD1
CASSFGQGVTEAFF
TGCGCCAGCAGCTTTGGACAGGGGGTCACTGAAGCTTTCTTT
>TRBV19|NA|TRBJ2-7|NA
CASSMRHSYEQYF
TGTGCCAGTAGTATGAGACACTCCTACGAGCAGTACTTC
>TRBV6-1|NA|TRBJ2-4|NA
CASSEARQIQYF
TGTGCCAGCAGTGAAGCGCGTCAGATTCAGTACTTC
>TRBV7-2|few|TRBJ1-5|NA
CASSLTGGQPQHF
TGTGCCAGCAGCCTGACAGGCGGACAGCCCCAGCATTTT
>TRBV28|NA|TRBJ2-7|TRBD2
CASSLYGGGHYEQYF
TGTGCCAGCAGTTTATACGGCGGGGGGCACTACGAGCAGTACTTC
>TRBV4-3|NA|TRBJ2-7|NA
CASSQAQGGGTYEQYF
TGCGCCAGCAGCCAAGCGCAGGGGGGTGGGACCTACGAGCAGTACTTC
>TRBV28|NA|TRBJ1-3|TRBD1
CASRPTGTGNGNTIYF
TGTGCCAGCAGGCCTACCGGGACAGGGAATGGAAACACCATATATTTT
>TRBV11-2|once|TRBJ1-4|TRBD1
CASSRYRGANEKLFF
TGTGCCAGCAGCCGGTACAGGGGGGCTAATGAAAAACTGTTTTTT
>TRBV19|few|TRBJ1-2|TRBD1
CASGQGMNYGYTF
TGTGCCAGCGGACAGGGGATGAACTATGGCTACACCTTC
>TRBV6-6|NA|TRBJ2-7|TRBD1
CASSSQGAGYEQYF
TGTGCCAGCAGTTCGCAGGGGGCGGGGTACGAGCAGTACTTC
>TRBV6-6|NA|TRBJ1-4|TRBD1
CASRYDRGGEKLFF
TGTGCCAGCAGATACGACAGGGGCGGCGAAAAACTGTTTTTT
>TRBV15|once|TRBJ1-4|NA
CATSRSREKLFF
TGTGCCACCAGCAGATCCAGGGAAAAACTGTTTTTT
>TRBV29-1|NA|TRBJ2-7|TRBD1
CSVEAGDRDYEQYF
TGCAGCGTTGAAGCCGGGGACAGAGACTACGAGCAGTACTTC
>TRBV7-3|NA|TRBJ2-3|TRBD2
CASSQGSSGISDTQYF
TGTGCCAGCAGCCAGGGATCCAGCGGGATATCAGATACGCAGTATTTT
>TRBV4-3|NA|TRBJ2-3|TRBD1
CASSQEDRARTDTQYF
TGCGCCAGCAGCCAGGAAGACAGGGCCCGCACAGATACGCAGTATTTT
>TRBV2|once|TRBJ1-4|NA
CASSPTLYEKLFF
TGTGCCAGCAGTCCGACACTATATGAAAAACTGTTTTTT
>TRBV5-1|NA|TRBJ1-1|NA
CASLPGAGDTEAFF
TGCGCCAGCTTGCCAGGGGCAGGAGACACTGAAGCTTTCTTT